The 17 T cell receptor beta chains given below trace back to one sample, sequenced in a study of blood T cell repertoires in COVID-19. Here immunoSEQ multiplex PCR was the method, and the copy in TCRdb shows in-frame clones only, minus some. Here the sample spans some 77,000 clones, around 87% being singletons. Sequencing was performed on peripheral blood. Receptor source: a woman of 80 years or more with active or convalescent COVID-19.

This clone is a singleton in its sample. The chain carries TRBV24-1 and TRBJ2-2; 9 bases are shared with TRBD1. Trimming took 4 bases from V and 6 from J; bases not matched to a gene: 8. The CDR3 extends over 16 amino acids. Per the germline V gene, CDR1 is KGHDR and CDR2 is SFDVKD. CDR3 DNA sequence: TGTGCCACCAGTGACAAAGGGACAGGGCACTCCGGGGAGCTGTTTTTT. It is translated as CATSDKGTGHSGELFF.

Only one count was recorded for this clone. The rearrangement joins TRBV6-6 to TRBJ2-3; 7 bases match TRBD2. Germline lookup yields CDR1 MNHNY and CDR2 SVGAGI (reference sequence). The trim removed 6 bases at V and 1 base at J, leaving 4 bases unmatched. The CDR3 covers 14 residues. CDR3 protein: CASRRLAGTDTQYF. The CDR3 DNA follows: TGTGCCAGCAGGAGACTAGCAGGCACAGATACGCAGTATTTT.

The chain joins TRBV2 to TRBJ1-2, with 7 positions matching TRBD1. The V segment lost 3 bases and the J segment 0 bases; nucleotides outside the gene matches: 7. In germline, CDR1 is SNHLY, CDR2 FYNNEI. The length of the CDR3 is 16 residues. The DNA for the CDR3 is TGTGCCAGCAGTGATCGCGGGGACAGAACTAACTATGGCTACACCTTC. Protein sequence: CASSDRGDRTNYGYTF.

V gene TRBV5-8 combines with J gene TRBJ1-1, with D possibly TRBD1 on 6 matching bases. The CDR3 loop spans 17 amino acids. Germline V gives CDR1 SGHTS, CDR2 YDEGEE. The V end lost 0 bases, the J end lost 1 base, and 16 bases lay between the germline ends. CDR3 loop: CASSLVRGLRENTEAFF. CDR3 nucleotide sequence: TGTGCCAGCAGCTTGGTGCGGGGGCTAAGAGAGAACACTGAAGCTTTCTTT.

The V and J genes are TRBV28 and TRBJ1-1; a weak D match, TRBD1 (5 bases). Trimming removed 3 bases from V and 3 bases from J, with 20 bases in between. The CDR3 is 17 amino acids. Germline V gene lookup returns CDR1 MDHEN and CDR2 SYDVKM. In DNA, the CDR3 is TGTGCCAGCAGTTTTCGGGGGAGTGGAGTACGGTACACTGAAGCTTTCTTT. Translation: CASSFRGSGVRYTEAFF.

The J gene is TRBJ1-2, the V gene TRBV19; 7 nucleotides match TRBD1. The CDR3 totals 13 residues. The junction had 4 bases not matched to a gene; V was cut back by 6 bases and J by 3 bases. Germline loops: CDR1 LNHDA, CDR2 SQIVND (reference sequence). The CDR3 sequence is CASRTTGYYGYTF. CDR3 in DNA: TGTGCCAGTAGAACGACAGGGTACTATGGCTACACCTTC.

The chain combines TRBV20-1 with TRBJ2-1; D uncertain. V shed 6 bases and J shed 10 bases, with 13 bases lying between them. The CDR3 consists of 11 residues. Per the germline V gene, CDR1 is DFQATT and CDR2 is SNEGSKA (reference sequence). The DNA of the CDR3 is TGCAGTGCATTGGGCCCCGAGGAGCAGTTCTTC. As protein: CSALGPEEQFF.

CDR3 sequence (DNA): TGCAGTGCTAAAGGGGCGGATACGCAGTATTTT. This encodes CSAKGADTQYF. The V and J genes are TRBV20-1 and TRBJ2-3, with a tentative D call TRBD1 (5 bases). The CDR3 totals 11 residues. Germline loops: CDR1 DFQATT, CDR2 SNEGSKA (reference sequence). V gave up 4 bases and J gave up 6 bases, with 8 bases separating them.

The genes are TRBV7-2 and TRBJ1-1; a weak D match, TRBD1 (6 bases). V was clipped by 7 bases and J by 8 bases, with 17 bases between them. This CDR3 has 13 residues. The germline V gene encodes CDR1 SGHTA and CDR2 FQGNSA. CDR3 in amino acids: CASTRTGMGEAFF. The CDR3 DNA sequence: TGTGCCAGCACCAGAACAGGGATGGGGGAAGCTTTCTTT.

The chain carries TRBV4-3 and TRBJ2-3; 8 bases agree with TRBD2. Losses at the gene ends were 0 bases for V and 2 bases for J; bases not matched to a gene: 4. Germline V gives CDR1 LGHNA, CDR2 YSLEER. The CDR3 loop spans 16 amino acids. In nucleotides, the CDR3 is TGCGCCAGCAGCCAAGATACGGGACTAGTCACAGATACGCAGTATTTT. It encodes CASSQDTGLVTDTQYF.

This clone has more than one count but fewer than ten. V gene TRBV7-2 combines with J gene TRBJ2-3, with D possibly TRBD2 on 6 matching bases. Germline loops: CDR1 SGHTA, CDR2 FQGNSA. The CDR3 totals 13 residues. With 5 bases removed from V and 5 bases from J, the gap between germline ends came to 11 bases. The CDR3 region is CASSIRRGDTQYF. The CDR3 DNA reads TGTGCCAGCAGCATCCGGAGGGGAGATACGCAGTATTTT.

V and J are TRBV6-5 and TRBJ2-7; 14 nucleotides line up with TRBD2. The V gene's germline CDR1 is MNHEY and CDR2 SVGAGI. After removal of 5 bases from V and 6 bases from J, the junction contained 3 bases not matched to a gene. CDR3 length equals 14 residues. The CDR3 nucleotides read TGTGCCAGCAGTAGGACTAGCGGGAGGAGCGAGCAGTACTTC. Translating it yields CASSRTSGRSEQYF.

CDR3 in DNA: TGTGCCAGCAGTTCCCGGGACAGGGTGGGAGGCACTGAAGCTTTCTTT. Protein sequence: CASSSRDRVGGTEAFF. The chain links TRBV6-5 to TRBJ1-1, with 9 bases identical to TRBD1. Looked up from germline, CDR1 is MNHEY and CDR2 is SVGAGI. The ends lost 4 bases at V and 4 bases at J; junction bases unmatched: 10. The CDR3 totals 16 residues.

The gene calls are TRBV6-5 and TRBJ2-7, with D perhaps TRBD2 (5 bases). In germline, CDR1 is MNHEY, CDR2 SVGAGI. This CDR3 contains 16 residues. V lost 4 bases, J lost 7 bases, and 23 bases lay in between. The CDR3 loop reads CASSSVHTSYSWEQYF. For the CDR3, the DNA is TGTGCCAGCAGTTCCGTTCACACTAGTTACTCCTGGGAGCAGTACTTC.

The chain couples TRBV2 to TRBJ2-7, with 7 bases that match TRBD1. V lost 4 bases, J lost 2 bases, and 8 bases stayed unmatched. The CDR3 runs to 15 residues. Germline V gene data show CDR1 as SNHLY and CDR2 as FYNNEI. This CDR3 is CASSALMGTAYEQYF. Written as DNA, the CDR3 is TGTGCCAGCAGTGCCCTAATGGGGACAGCCTACGAGCAGTACTTC.

CDR3 residues: CASRREPGLNSGNTIYF. Written as DNA, the CDR3 is TGCGCCAGCAGGCGGGAGCCGGGACTCAACTCTGGAAACACCATATATTTT. This chain links TRBV5-1 with TRBJ1-3; D may be TRBD1 (5 bases). The CDR3 consists of 17 residues. The germline V gene encodes CDR1 SGHRS and CDR2 YFSETQ. V lost 5 bases and J 0 bases, leaving 18 bases between the germline ends.

The genes are TRBV5-1 and TRBJ2-3; maybe TRBD1 (5 bases). The CDR3 is made up of 15 amino acids. V lost 6 bases and J 0 bases, leaving 14 bases between the germline ends. Germline-derived CDR1 and CDR2 are SGHRS and YFSETQ. CDR3 loop: CASNPRVASTDTQYF. The CDR3 nucleotides read TGCGCCAGCAACCCCAGGGTAGCAAGCACAGATACGCAGTATTTT.